Listed here is a single T cell receptor (beta chain). Its antigen is currently unknown. These data belong to a study of cytomegalovirus exposure and HLA in healthy donors. Study conclusions and caveats: Earlier findings revealed that most TCR beta V segments proved productive either about 87% or about 30% of the time. The study assumed roughly uniform donor sequencing depth for presence/absence analyses.

The donors (healthy individuals) were bone marrow donors. The study ran its PCR with 60 Vbeta and 13 Jbeta primers. Measured with immunoSEQ multiplex PCR; TCRdb has only the in-frame clones, and not every one. The sample gives 150,000 to 200,000 clones, over 60% of which show up once; just under 6.5% is in the top ten. This receptor was identified in a man in his forties in good health and CMV-seropositive. Sequencing used PBMCs.

This CDR3 reads CASSESGRGDTEAFF. The CDR3 DNA reads as TGTGCCAGCAGTGAATCGGGGCGCGGGGACACTGAAGCTTTCTTT. V is TRBV25-1 and J is TRBJ1-1, with D maybe TRBD1 (5 bases). The germline V and J ends were trimmed by 1 base and 3 bases, with 12 bases remaining between them. Germline-derived CDR1 and CDR2 are MGHDK and SYGVNS. The CDR3 spans 15 residues.